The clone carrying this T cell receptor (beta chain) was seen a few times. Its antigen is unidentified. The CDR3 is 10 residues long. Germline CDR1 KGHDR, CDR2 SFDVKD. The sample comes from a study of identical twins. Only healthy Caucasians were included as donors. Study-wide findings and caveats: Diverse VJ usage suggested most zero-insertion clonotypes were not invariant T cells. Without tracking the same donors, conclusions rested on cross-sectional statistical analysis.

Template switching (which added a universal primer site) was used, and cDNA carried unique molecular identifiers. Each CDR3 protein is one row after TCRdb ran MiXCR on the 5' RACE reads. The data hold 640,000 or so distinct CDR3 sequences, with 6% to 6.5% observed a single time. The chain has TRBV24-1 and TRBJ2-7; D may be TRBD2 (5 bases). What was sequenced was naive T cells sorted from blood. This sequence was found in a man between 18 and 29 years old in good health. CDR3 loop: CALALGEQYV. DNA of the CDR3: TGTGCTCTAGCTTTGGGCGAGCAGTACGTC.